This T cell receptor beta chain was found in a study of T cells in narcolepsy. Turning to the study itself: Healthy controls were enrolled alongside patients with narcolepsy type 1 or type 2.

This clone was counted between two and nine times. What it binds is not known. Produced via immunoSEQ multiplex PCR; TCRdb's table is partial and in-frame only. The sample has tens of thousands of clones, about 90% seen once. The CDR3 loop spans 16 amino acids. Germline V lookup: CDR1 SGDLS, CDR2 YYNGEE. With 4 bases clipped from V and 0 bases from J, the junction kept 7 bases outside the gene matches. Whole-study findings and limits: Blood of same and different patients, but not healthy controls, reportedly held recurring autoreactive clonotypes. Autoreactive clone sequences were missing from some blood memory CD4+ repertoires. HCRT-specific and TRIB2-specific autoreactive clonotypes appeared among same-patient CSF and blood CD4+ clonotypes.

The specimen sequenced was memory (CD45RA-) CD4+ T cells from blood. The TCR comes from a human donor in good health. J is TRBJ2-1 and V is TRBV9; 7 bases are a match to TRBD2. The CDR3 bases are TGTGCCAGCAGCCACCGGGGAGGGAGCTCCTACAATGAGCAGTTCTTC. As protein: CASSHRGGSSYNEQFF.